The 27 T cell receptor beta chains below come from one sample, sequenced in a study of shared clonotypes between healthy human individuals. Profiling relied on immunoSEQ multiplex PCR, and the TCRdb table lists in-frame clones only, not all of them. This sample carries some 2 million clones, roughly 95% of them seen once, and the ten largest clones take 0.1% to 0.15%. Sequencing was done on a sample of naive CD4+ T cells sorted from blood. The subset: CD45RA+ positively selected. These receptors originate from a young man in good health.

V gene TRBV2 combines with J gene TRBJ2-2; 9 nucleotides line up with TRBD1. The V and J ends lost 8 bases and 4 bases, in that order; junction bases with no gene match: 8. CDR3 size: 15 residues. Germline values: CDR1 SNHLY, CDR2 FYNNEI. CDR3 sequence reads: CASEVTGGITGELFF. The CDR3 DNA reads TGTGCCAGCGAAGTGACAGGGGGAATCACCGGGGAGCTGTTTTTT.

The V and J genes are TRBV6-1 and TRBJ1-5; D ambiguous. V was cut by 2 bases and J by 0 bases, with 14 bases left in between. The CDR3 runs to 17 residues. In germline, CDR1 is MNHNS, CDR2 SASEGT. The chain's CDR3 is CASSESMAVYSNQPQHF. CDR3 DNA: TGTGCCAGCAGTGAATCGATGGCGGTCTATAGCAATCAGCCCCAGCATTTT.

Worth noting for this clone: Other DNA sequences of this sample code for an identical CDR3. The CDR3 region is CASSNGNQPQHF. The DNA for the CDR3 is TGTGCCAGCAGTAATGGGAATCAGCCCCAGCATTTT. The rearrangement uses TRBV2 and TRBJ1-5; the D is unclear. Germline lookup yields CDR1 SNHLY and CDR2 FYNNEI. V was cut by 5 bases and J by 4 bases, with 6 bases left in between. This CDR3 has 12 residues.

CDR3 DNA: TGTGCCAGCAGCCCAGCCGGGAACTATGGCTACACCTTC. Its translation is CASSPAGNYGYTF. The V and J genes are TRBV5-4 and TRBJ1-2; D ambiguous. Trimming shortened V by 4 bases and J by 2 bases, and 9 bases separated the two germline ends. This CDR3 has 13 amino acids. Germline V gives CDR1 SGHNT, CDR2 YYREEE (reference sequence).

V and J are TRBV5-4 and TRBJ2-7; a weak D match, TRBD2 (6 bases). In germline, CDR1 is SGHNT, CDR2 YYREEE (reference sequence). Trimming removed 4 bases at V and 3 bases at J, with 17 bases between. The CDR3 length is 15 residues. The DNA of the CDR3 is TGTGCCAGCAGCCTCGTGGGGCGGGGAGTCTACGAGCAGTACTTC. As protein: CASSLVGRGVYEQYF.

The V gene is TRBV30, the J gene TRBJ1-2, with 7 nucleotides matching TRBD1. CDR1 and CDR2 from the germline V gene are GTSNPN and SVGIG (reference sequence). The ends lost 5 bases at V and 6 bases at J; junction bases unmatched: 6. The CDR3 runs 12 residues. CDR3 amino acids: CAWVPDRDGYTF. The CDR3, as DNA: TGTGCCTGGGTACCTGACAGGGATGGCTACACCTTC.

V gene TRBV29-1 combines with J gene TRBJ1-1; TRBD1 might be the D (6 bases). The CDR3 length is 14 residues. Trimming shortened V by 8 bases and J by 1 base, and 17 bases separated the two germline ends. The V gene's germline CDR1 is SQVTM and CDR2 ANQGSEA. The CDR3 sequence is CSTGSRPKNTEAFF. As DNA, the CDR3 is TGCAGCACAGGGAGCCGACCAAAGAACACTGAAGCTTTCTTT. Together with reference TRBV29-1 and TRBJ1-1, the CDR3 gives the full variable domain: SAVISQKPSRDICQRGTSLTIQCQVDSQVTMMFWYRQQPGQSLTLIATANQGSEATYESGFVIDKFPISRPNLTFSTLTVSNMSPEDSSIYLCSTGSRPKNTEAFFGQGTRLTVV.

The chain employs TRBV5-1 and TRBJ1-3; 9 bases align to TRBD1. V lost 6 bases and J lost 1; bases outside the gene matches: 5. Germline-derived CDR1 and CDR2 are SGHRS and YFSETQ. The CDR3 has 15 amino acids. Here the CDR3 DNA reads TGCGCCAGCATCGGACAGGGGAGTTCTGGAAACACCATATATTTT. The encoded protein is CASIGQGSSGNTIYF. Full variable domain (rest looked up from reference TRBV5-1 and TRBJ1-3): KAGVTQTPRYLIKTRGQQVTLSCSPISGHRSVSWYQQTPGQGLQFLFEYFSETQRNKGNFPGRFSGRQFSNSRSEMNVSTLELGDSALYLCASIGQGSSGNTIYFGEGSWLTVV.

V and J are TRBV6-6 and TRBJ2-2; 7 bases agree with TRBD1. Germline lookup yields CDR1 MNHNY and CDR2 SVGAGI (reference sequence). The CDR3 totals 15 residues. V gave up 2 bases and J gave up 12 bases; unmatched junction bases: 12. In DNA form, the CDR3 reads TGTGCCAGCAGTTACCCGGGACAGCCCGTTTCGAAGCTGTTTTTT. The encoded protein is CASSYPGQPVSKLFF.

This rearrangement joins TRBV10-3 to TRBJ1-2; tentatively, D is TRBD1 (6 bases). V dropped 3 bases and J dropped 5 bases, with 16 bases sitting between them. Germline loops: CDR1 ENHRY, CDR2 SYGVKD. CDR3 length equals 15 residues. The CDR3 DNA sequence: TGTGCCATCAGTGATCAGGGGCGAGGTAGATATGGCTACACCTTC. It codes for CAISDQGRGRYGYTF.

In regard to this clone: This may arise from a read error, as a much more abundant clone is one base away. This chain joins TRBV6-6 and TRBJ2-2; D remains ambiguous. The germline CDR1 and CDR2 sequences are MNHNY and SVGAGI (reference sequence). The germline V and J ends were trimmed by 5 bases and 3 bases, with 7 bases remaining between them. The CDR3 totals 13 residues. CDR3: CASSHADTGELFF. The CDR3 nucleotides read TGTGCCAGCAGTCATGCAGACACCGGGGAGCTGTTTTTT.

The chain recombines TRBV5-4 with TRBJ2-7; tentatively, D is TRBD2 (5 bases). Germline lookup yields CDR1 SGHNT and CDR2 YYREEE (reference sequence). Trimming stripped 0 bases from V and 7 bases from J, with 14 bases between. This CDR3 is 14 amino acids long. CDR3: CASSLDGVSREQYF. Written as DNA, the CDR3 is TGTGCCAGCAGCTTGGACGGGGTGTCGAGAGAGCAGTACTTC.

CDR3 nucleotides: TGTGCCAGCAGCGGACGACAGAACACTGAAGCTTTCTTT. Translating gives CASSGRQNTEAFF. The chain links TRBV7-2 to TRBJ1-1; no clear D. The CDR3 consists of 13 residues. The germline CDR1 and CDR2 sequences are SGHTA and FQGNSA. Trimming removed 5 bases at V and 1 base at J, with 8 bases between.

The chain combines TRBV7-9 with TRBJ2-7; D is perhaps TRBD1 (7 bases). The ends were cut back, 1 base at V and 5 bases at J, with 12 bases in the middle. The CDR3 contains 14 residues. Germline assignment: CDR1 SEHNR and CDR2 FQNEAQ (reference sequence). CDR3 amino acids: CASSLEGAGNEQYF. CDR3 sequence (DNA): TGTGCCAGCAGCTTAGAGGGGGCGGGGAACGAGCAGTACTTC.

The CDR3 DNA reads TGTGCCAGCAGCACTTGGACTACCCAAGATACGCAGTATTTT. The encoded protein is CASSTWTTQDTQYF. The rearrangement links TRBV2 to TRBJ2-3, with a tentative D call TRBD2 (6 bases). The V end lost 6 bases, the J end lost 5 bases, and 15 bases lay between the germline ends. Germline loops: CDR1 SNHLY, CDR2 FYNNEI. This CDR3 has 14 residues.

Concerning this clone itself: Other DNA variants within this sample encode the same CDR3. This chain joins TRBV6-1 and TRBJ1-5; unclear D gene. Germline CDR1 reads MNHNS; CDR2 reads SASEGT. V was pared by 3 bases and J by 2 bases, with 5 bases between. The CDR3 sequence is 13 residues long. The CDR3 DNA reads TGTGCCAGCAGTGATCGCGGCAATCAGCCCCAGCATTTT. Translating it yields CASSDRGNQPQHF.

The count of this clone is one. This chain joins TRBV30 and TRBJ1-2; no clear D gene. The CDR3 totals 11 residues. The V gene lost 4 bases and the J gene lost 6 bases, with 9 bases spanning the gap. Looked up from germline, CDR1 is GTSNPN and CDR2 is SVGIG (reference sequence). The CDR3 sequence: CAWTGPNGYTF. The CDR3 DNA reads TGTGCCTGGACCGGGCCGAATGGCTACACCTTC.

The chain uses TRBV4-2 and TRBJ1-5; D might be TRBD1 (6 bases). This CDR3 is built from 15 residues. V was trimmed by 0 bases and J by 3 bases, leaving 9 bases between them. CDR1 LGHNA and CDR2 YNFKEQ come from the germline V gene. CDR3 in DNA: TGTGCCAGCAGCCAAGATGGACAGCCCAATCAGCCCCAGCATTTT. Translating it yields CASSQDGQPNQPQHF.

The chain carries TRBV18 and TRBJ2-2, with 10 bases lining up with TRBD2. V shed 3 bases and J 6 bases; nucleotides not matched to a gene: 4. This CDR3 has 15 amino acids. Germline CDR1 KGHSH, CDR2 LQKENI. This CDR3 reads CASSPVGLAAGELFF. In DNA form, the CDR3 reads TGTGCCAGCTCACCCGTAGGACTAGCGGCCGGGGAGCTGTTTTTT. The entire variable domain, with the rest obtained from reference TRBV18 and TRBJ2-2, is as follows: NAGVMQNPRHLVRRRGQEARLRCSPMKGHSHVYWYRQLPEEGLKFMVYLQKENIIDESGMPKERFSAEFPKEGPSILRIQQVVRGDSAAYFCASSPVGLAAGELFFGEGSRLTVL.

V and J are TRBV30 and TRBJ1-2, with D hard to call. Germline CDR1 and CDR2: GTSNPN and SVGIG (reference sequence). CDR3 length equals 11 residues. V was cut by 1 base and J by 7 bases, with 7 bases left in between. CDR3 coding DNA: TGTGCCTGGAGTGAGACCGGTGGCTACACCTTC. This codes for CAWSETGGYTF.

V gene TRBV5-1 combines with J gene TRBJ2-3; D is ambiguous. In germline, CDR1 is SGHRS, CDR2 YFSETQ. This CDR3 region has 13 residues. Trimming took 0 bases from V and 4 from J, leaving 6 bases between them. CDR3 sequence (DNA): TGCGCCAGCAGCTTGGCCTACTCAGATACGCAGTATTTT. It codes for CASSLAYSDTQYF.

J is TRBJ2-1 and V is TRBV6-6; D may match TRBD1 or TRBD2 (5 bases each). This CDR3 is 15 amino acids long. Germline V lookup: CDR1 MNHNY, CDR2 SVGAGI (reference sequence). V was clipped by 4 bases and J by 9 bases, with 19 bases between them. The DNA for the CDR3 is TGTGCCAGCAGTTCGGACACTCCGGGGACGTCTGAGCAGTTCTTC. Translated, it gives CASSSDTPGTSEQFF.

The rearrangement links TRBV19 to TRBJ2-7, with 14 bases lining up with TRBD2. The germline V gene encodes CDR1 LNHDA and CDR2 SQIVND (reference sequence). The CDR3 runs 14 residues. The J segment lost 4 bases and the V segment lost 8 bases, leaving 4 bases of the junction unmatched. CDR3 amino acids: CASGTSGSGYEQYF. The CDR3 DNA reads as TGTGCCAGTGGGACTAGCGGGAGTGGGTACGAGCAGTACTTC.

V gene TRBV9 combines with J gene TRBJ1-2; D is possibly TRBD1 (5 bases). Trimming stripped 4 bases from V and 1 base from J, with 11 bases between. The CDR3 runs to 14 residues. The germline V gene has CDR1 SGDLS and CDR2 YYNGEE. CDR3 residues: CASSPTDFNYGYTF. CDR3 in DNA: TGTGCCAGCAGCCCGACAGACTTTAACTATGGCTACACCTTC. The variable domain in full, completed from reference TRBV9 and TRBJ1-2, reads DSGVTQTPKHLITATGQRVTLRCSPRSGDLSVYWYQQSLDQGLQFLIQYYNGEERAKGNILERFSAQQFPDLHSELNLSSLELGDSALYFCASSPTDFNYGYTFGSGTRLTVV.

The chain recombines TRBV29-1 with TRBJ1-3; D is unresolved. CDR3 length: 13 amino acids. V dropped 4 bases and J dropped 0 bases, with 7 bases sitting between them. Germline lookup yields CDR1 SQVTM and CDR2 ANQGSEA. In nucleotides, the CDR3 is TGCAGCGTTGCGGTGGTCTCTGGAAACACCATATATTTT. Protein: CSVAVVSGNTIYF.

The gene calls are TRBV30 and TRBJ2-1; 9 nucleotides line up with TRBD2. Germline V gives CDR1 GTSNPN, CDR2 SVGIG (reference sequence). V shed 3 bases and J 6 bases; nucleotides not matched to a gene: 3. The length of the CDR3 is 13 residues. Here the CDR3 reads CAWRASGINEQFF. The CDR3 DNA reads TGTGCCTGGAGGGCTAGCGGGATCAATGAGCAGTTCTTC.

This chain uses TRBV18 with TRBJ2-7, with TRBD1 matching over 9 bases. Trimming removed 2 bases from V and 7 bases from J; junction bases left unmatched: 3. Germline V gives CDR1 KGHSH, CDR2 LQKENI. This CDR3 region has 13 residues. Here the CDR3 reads CASSPWTGAEQYF. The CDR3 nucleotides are TGTGCCAGCTCACCATGGACAGGGGCAGAGCAGTACTTC.